Listed below are T cell receptor beta chains from one sample, sequenced in a study of T cell repertoires in aging, cancer and after chemotherapy. TCRdb processed the multiplex PCR reads anew with MiXCR; each CDR3 protein has one entry. The table lists roughly 4,100 distinct CDR3 sequences, 20% to 30% of them singletons. The sequenced sample consisted of blood. The source of these receptors is a human donor with a solid tumor. Each CDR3 is given with its conserved first and last residue. Fields, in order: clone size, J gene, D gene, V gene, CDR3 protein, CDR3 DNA. D genes are given only for firm matches. Expanded clones get a size class; other rows say once, few or many, or leave the size out.

medium-sized TRBJ1-1 TRBD1 TRBV29-1 CSVEMGGGDQAFF TGCAGCGTTGAAATGGGAGGGGGCGATCAAGCTTTCTTT
few TRBJ1-2 . TRBV24-1 CATSDLSAMTSDGLGIYGYTF TGTGCCACCAGTGATTTATCCGCCATGACGTCTGATGGGTTAGGAATCTATGGCTACACCTTC
medium-sized TRBJ1-2 . TRBV6-1 CASGRAGHYGYTF TGTGCCAGTGGGAGGGCAGGACACTATGGCTACACCTTC
medium-sized TRBJ1-1 . TRBV15 CATSRAGRNMNTEAFF TGTGCCACCAGCAGAGCTGGGCGCAATATGAACACTGAAGCTTTCTTT
medium-sized TRBJ1-6 . TRBV12-3/TRBV12-4 CASRLRDNSPLHF TGTGCCAGCAGGCTAAGGGACAACTCACCCCTCCACTTT
medium-sized TRBJ2-1 . TRBV6-5 CATDPGTSSYNEQFF TGTGCCACCGACCCCGGGACGAGCTCCTACAATGAGCAGTTCTTC
few TRBJ2-1 TRBD1 TRBV5-1 CASSLQGQGASEQFF TGCGCCAGCAGCCTCCAGGGACAGGGGGCGAGTGAGCAGTTCTTC
medium-sized TRBJ2-3 . TRBV27 CASSLTGPGDTQYF TGTGCCAGCAGTTTAACCGGTCCCGGAGATACGCAGTATTTT
large TRBJ2-3 . TRBV29-1 CSSAGISTDTQYF TGCAGCTCCGCAGGGATTAGCACAGATACGCAGTATTTT
. TRBJ2-1 TRBD2 TRBV20-1 CSALPDGTRRNEQFF TGCAGTGCCCTCCCCGATGGGACTAGGCGTAATGAGCAGTTCTTC
large TRBJ2-3 TRBD1 TRBV19 CASRDRGRTDTQYF TGTGCCAGTAGAGACAGGGGACGCACAGATACGCAGTATTTT
medium-sized TRBJ2-1 TRBD2 TRBV27 CASRSGRALNEQFF TGTGCCAGCCGTAGCGGGAGGGCCCTCAATGAGCAGTTCTTC
few TRBJ1-6 . TRBV6-1 CASTAGSNSPLHF TGTGCCAGCACGGCAGGGAGCAATTCACCCCTCCACTTT
. TRBJ1-1 . TRBV20-1 CSAPPGGRRNTEAFF TGCAGTGCTCCCCCGGGGGGGCGGAGGAACACTGAAGCTTTCTTT
few TRBJ2-1 TRBD2 TRBV5-1 CASRGTSGRQNEQFF TGCGCCAGCCGGGGGACTAGCGGGAGGCAGAATGAGCAGTTCTTC
once TRBJ2-1 . TRBV5-5 CASSLEVANSYNEQFF TGCGCCAGCAGCTTGGAAGTAGCGAACTCCTACAATGAGCAGTTCTTC
. TRBJ2-2 TRBD2 TRBV10-2 CASRLAGVIGELFF TGCGCCAGTCGACTAGCGGGAGTAATCGGGGAGCTGTTTTTT
. TRBJ2-5 TRBD2 TRBV6-6 CASSFGLAGGGSWRETQYF TGTGCCAGCAGCTTCGGACTAGCGGGAGGAGGGTCATGGAGAGAGACCCAGTACTTC
large TRBJ1-3 . TRBV29-1 CSVAGSGNTIYF TGCAGCGTTGCGGGGTCTGGAAACACCATATATTTT
. TRBJ2-3 . TRBV20-1 CSASRSLGMDTQYF TGCAGTGCTAGTCGCTCCCTCGGAATGGATACGCAGTATTTT
few TRBJ2-5 . TRBV20-1 CSANLGQETQYF TGCAGTGCTAACCTCGGGCAAGAGACCCAGTACTTC
medium-sized TRBJ2-7 TRBD1 TRBV6-1 CASSDLPGQRSYEQYF TGTGCCAGCAGTGATCTCCCGGGACAGAGGTCCTACGAGCAGTACTTC
medium-sized TRBJ2-5 TRBD2 TRBV19 CASSMTSGSWETQYF TGTGCCAGTAGTATGACTAGCGGGAGTTGGGAGACCCAGTACTTC
large TRBJ2-7 . TRBV29-1 CSVRGADSSYEQYF TGCAGCGTGAGGGGGGCGGACAGCTCCTACGAGCAGTACTTC
. TRBJ2-2 . TRBV6-5 CASSLLSTGELFF TGTGCCAGCAGTCTATTAAGCACCGGGGAGCTGTTTTTT
few TRBJ2-7 TRBD2 TRBV20-1 CSASEAGGDEQYF TGCAGTGCTAGTGAAGCGGGAGGCGACGAGCAGTACTTC
medium-sized TRBJ1-1 TRBD1 TRBV5-5 CASSLPGGTEAFF TGTGCCAGCAGCCTACCAGGGGGAACTGAAGCTTTCTTT
. TRBJ1-2 . TRBV7-9 CASSLVGSGSSHGYTF TGTGCCAGCAGCTTAGTGGGTTCAGGTTCCAGCCATGGCTACACCTTC
. TRBJ2-5 TRBD2 TRBV6-6 CASRVPGTSGKETQYF TGTGCCAGCAGAGTTCCCGGGACTAGCGGGAAAGAGACCCAGTACTTC
. TRBJ2-7 TRBD2 TRBV6-6 CASTPGGVRSYEQYF TGTGCCAGCACCCCGGGGGGAGTAAGATCCTACGAGCAGTACTTC
medium-sized TRBJ2-7 . TRBV27 CASTKGAGASYEQYF TGTGCCAGCACCAAGGGTGCAGGGGCCTCCTACGAGCAGTACTTC
few TRBJ2-3 TRBD2 TRBV7-2 CASSLGIAGTILTQYF TGTGCCAGCAGCTTAGGGATAGCGGGGACCATCTTGACGCAGTATTTT
few TRBJ2-1 . TRBV6-2/TRBV6-3 CASSTPGPNSYNEQFF TGTGCCAGCAGCACGCCGGGACCGAACTCCTACAATGAGCAGTTCTTC
medium-sized TRBJ2-7 . TRBV29-1 CSAGNSYEQYF TGCAGCGCCGGTAATTCCTACGAGCAGTACTTC
few TRBJ1-2 . TRBV7-6 CASSSDRRYGYTF TGTGCCAGCAGCTCAGACAGGAGGTATGGCTACACCTTC
medium-sized TRBJ2-4 TRBD2 TRBV12-3/TRBV12-4 CASSMFGVSGDIQYF TGTGCCAGCAGTATGTTTGGAGTTAGCGGGGACATTCAGTACTTC
large TRBJ2-1 . TRBV19 CASSIGGATPRARGQFF TGTGCCAGTAGTATAGGTGGGGCTACGCCTCGGGCAAGAGGGCAGTTCTTC
. TRBJ1-4 . TRBV5-1 CASRGSGEKLFF TGCGCCAGCAGGGGGTCTGGTGAAAAACTGTTTTTT
. TRBJ2-2 TRBD2 TRBV4-1 CASSQGPSGNTGELFF TGCGCCAGCAGCCAAGGTCCTAGCGGGAACACCGGGGAGCTGTTTTTT
. TRBJ2-5 . TRBV5-5 CASSRALFQETQYF TGTGCCAGCAGCCGGGCCCTATTCCAAGAGACCCAGTACTTC
large TRBJ2-1 TRBD2 TRBV29-1 CSVEREADNEQFF TGCAGCGTTGAGCGGGAGGCGGATAATGAGCAGTTCTTC
medium-sized TRBJ2-2 . TRBV6-6 CASSYQGLNTGELFF TGTGCCAGCAGTTACCAAGGACTCAACACCGGGGAGCTGTTTTTT
medium-sized TRBJ2-1 TRBD2 TRBV6-5 CASSYSRIAGNEQFF TGTGCCAGCAGTTACTCGCGGATAGCGGGAAATGAGCAGTTCTTC
few TRBJ2-7 TRBD2 TRBV10-3 CAISEPISGRPSSYEQYF TGTGCCATCAGTGAGCCGATTAGCGGGAGGCCTTCGTCCTACGAGCAGTACTTC
medium-sized TRBJ1-3 TRBD1 TRBV6-1 CASTRPGGGDRGLNTIYF TGTGCCAGCACCAGACCTGGTGGTGGGGACAGGGGGTTGAACACCATATATTTT
once TRBJ2-7 . TRBV5-5 CASRVDINAYEQYF TGTGCCAGCAGGGTCGACATAAATGCCTACGAGCAGTACTTC
medium-sized TRBJ1-5 . TRBV12-3/TRBV12-4 CASSLRLSNQPQHF TGTGCCAGCAGTTTACGGCTTAGCAATCAGCCCCAGCATTTT
. TRBJ2-3 . TRBV7-9 CASSLDPNTQYF TGTGCCAGCAGCTTAGACCCCAATACGCAGTATTTT
. TRBJ1-1 . TRBV7-9 CASSFRQGMITEAFF TGTGCCAGCAGCTTTAGGCAGGGTATGATAACTGAAGCTTTCTTT
large TRBJ2-1 . TRBV12-3/TRBV12-4 CASSFSEQFF TGTGCCAGCAGTTTCAGTGAGCAGTTCTTC
medium-sized TRBJ2-1 TRBD2 TRBV19 CASSIGPSGRAVWFDEQFF TGTGCCAGTAGTATAGGTCCTAGCGGGAGGGCCGTATGGTTTGATGAGCAGTTCTTC
. TRBJ2-7 TRBD2 TRBV20-1 CSARGGLAEYEQYF TGCAGTGCTAGAGGGGGACTAGCGGAATACGAGCAGTACTTC
. TRBJ1-3 . TRBV5-1 CASSLEPGAYSGNTIYF TGCGCCAGCAGCTTGGAGCCGGGAGCCTACTCTGGAAACACCATATATTTT
. TRBJ2-1 TRBD2 TRBV6-5 CASSLGTSGRGSYNEQFF TGTGCCAGCAGTTTGGGGACTAGCGGGAGAGGCTCCTACAATGAGCAGTTCTTC
medium-sized TRBJ1-4 TRBD1 TRBV6-5 CASSDTTGEGEKLFF TGTGCCAGCAGTGACACGACAGGGGAGGGCGAAAAACTGTTTTTT